Included here is one T cell receptor beta chain sequence, with context. The sample originates from a study of shared clonotypes between healthy human individuals. V lost 6 bases to trimming and J lost 2 bases; unmatched junction nucleotides: 13. Germline CDR1 reads MNHEY; CDR2 reads SMNVEV (reference sequence). The CDR3 sequence is 20 residues long. It was CD45RO-negative cells, positively selected for CCR7, that made up naive CD8 cells, with terminally differentiated effector memory CD45RA+ cells excluded. The protocol was immunoSEQ multiplex PCR, while the TCRdb copy is restricted to in-frame clones and leaves out a portion. This sample yields some 2,100,000 clones, of which more than 85% are seen a single time; roughly 1.8% belongs to the top ten.

This clonotype was sampled from a man between 18 and 29 years old in good health. Some clones in this sample may be carry-over from other donors' samples. Material: naive CD8+ T cells from PBMCs. This chain uses TRBV27 with TRBJ2-1; TRBD2 matches at 16 bases. CDR3 nucleotides: TGTGCCAGCAGGACCCTGGGACTAGCGGGAGGGCCCAGACCCTACAATGAGCAGTTCTTC. Residues: CASRTLGLAGGPRPYNEQFF.